This T cell receptor beta chain was recorded in a study of spatial heterogeneity in lung cancer. A note on this clonotype: Its cognate antigen is unknown. Being off target in a library aimed at alpha chains, this beta chain has a size of little meaning.

In the library, each TCR cDNA molecule bore its own unique molecular identifier. TCRdb re-called the 5' RACE reads with MiXCR, one entry per CDR3 protein. The sample has more than 65 distinct CDR3 sequences. The time point denotes: sample taken at primary tumor resection. The length of the CDR3 is 13 residues. Between the trimmed V and J ends, which lost 11 bases and 4 bases, there was a span of 15 bases. Germline V lookup: CDR1 SNHLY, CDR2 FYNNEI. Whole-study findings and limits: Tumor mutation count correlated with how many alpha and beta TCRs expanded intratumorally.

The sample here was lung tumor tissue, taken at surgery. The sequence was collected from a male donor with early-stage non-small cell lung cancer. V is TRBV2 and J is TRBJ2-1; possible D gene TRBD1, 6 bases. The CDR3 spells CAVIGQIYNEQFF. CDR3 DNA: TGTGCCGTAATAGGACAGATTTACAATGAGCAGTTCTTC.